The T cell receptor (beta chain) described here comes from a study of T cell responses to AZD1222 COVID-19 vaccine. V was pared by 6 bases and J by 2 bases, with 4 bases of the junction left unmatched. Per the germline V gene, CDR1 is SNHLY and CDR2 is FYNNEI. The CDR3 runs to 15 residues. Assay: immunoSEQ multiplex PCR; the TCRdb copy retains only in-frame clones and omits some. The data show over 150,000 clones, with around nine tenths seen just once and roughly 1.6% held by the top ten. Notes on the study in general: Nearly half of the spike-specific TCRs reportedly recognize variant regions that carry no mutations. At study baseline, merely several AZD1222 recipients were seropositive. CD4 TCRs associated with vaccination spanned spike, dominating at 160-218 and 743-854.

About this clone: Its antigen is undetermined.

V usage is TRBV2 and J usage is TRBJ1-5; 10 bases align to TRBD1. Sequenced here: peripheral blood, sampled on day 0 of AZD1222 vaccination. The receptor's source is an adult in good health. The CDR3 DNA reads as TGTGCCAGCAGAGACAGGGGGCAGGGCAATCAGCCCCAGCATTTT. Translating it yields CASRDRGQGNQPQHF. Combining the CDR3 with reference TRBV2 and TRBJ1-5 gives the whole variable domain EPEVTQTPSHQVTQMGQEVILRCVPISNHLYFYWYRQILGQKVEFLVSFYNNEISEKSEIFDDQFSVERPDGSNFTLKIRSTKLEDSAMYFCASRDRGQGNQPQHFGDGTRLSIL.